The 2 T cell receptor beta chains given below trace back to one sample, sequenced in a study of regulatory T cells in long-lasting Graves disease. Building the TCR beta libraries relied on iRepertoire HTBI primers, and CDR3 regions underwent Arm-PCR. One entry per CDR3 protein results from TCRdb running MiXCR on the multiplex PCR reads. The repertoire holds about 380,000 distinct CDR3 sequences, with roughly 16% as singletons. Time point: newly diagnosed GD, antithyroid drugs for less than 3 months. RNA extracted from PBMCs served as the sequencing template. The sample in question was peripheral blood mononuclear cells (PBMCs), obtained at new diagnosis, from a patient treated with antithyroid drugs. These receptors came from a female donor with Graves disease.

Many counts were recorded for this clonotype. V is TRBV10-3 and J is TRBJ1-1; D possibly corresponds to TRBD1 (5 bases). Deletions cut 7 bases from V and 1 base from J, with 10 bases between. CDR1 and CDR2 (germline): ENHRY, SYGVKD. The CDR3 length is 13 residues. The CDR3 DNA is TGTGCCATCACCAAGACAGCGAACACTGAAGCTTTCTTT. Protein product: CAITKTANTEAFF.

A remark on this clonotype: This clone may be a read error of a much larger clone one base away. The chain employs TRBV5-5 and TRBJ2-7; 7 bases agree with TRBD1. With 4 bases clipped from V and 0 bases from J, the junction kept 4 bases outside the gene matches. The CDR3 length is 14 residues. The V gene's germline CDR1 is SGHKS and CDR2 YYEKEE (reference sequence). CDR3: CASSVGDSSYEQYF. The CDR3, as DNA: TGTGCCAGCAGCGTGGGGGACAGCTCCTACGAGCAGTACTTC.